This TCR beta chain originates from a study of OX40 agonist ivuxolimab in advanced cancers. Overall study context: Dosing consisted of intravenous ivuxolimab at 0.01 to 10 mg/kg every 2 weeks. Earlier treatment with anti-PD-1, anti-PD-L1 or anti-CTLA-4 was permitted, and over 35% had received some.

Blood specimens came from baseline, cycle 4 day 1, and cycle 7 day 1. The protocol was immunoSEQ multiplex PCR, while the TCRdb copy is restricted to in-frame clones and leaves out a portion. Of 25,000 to 40,000 clones listed, about four fifths are singletons. Germline assignment: CDR1 MNHEY and CDR2 SMNVEV (reference sequence). CDR3 length: 17 residues. This clone was picked up one time. The germline gene is not matched at one end of the junction; a read error may be the cause. This TCR came from an adult with an advanced solid tumor such as melanoma, head and neck, liver or kidney cancer. The rearrangement joins TRBV27 to TRBJ2-3; D might be TRBD2 (6 bases). The sequencing used CD4+ or CD8+ T cells sorted from blood, collected in a trial of the OX40 agonist ivuxolimab. Written as DNA, the CDR3 is TGTGCCAGCAGCTTATGGGGACTCCCACGGGAGACAGATACGCAGTATTTT. Amino acid sequence: CASSLWGLPRETDTQYF.